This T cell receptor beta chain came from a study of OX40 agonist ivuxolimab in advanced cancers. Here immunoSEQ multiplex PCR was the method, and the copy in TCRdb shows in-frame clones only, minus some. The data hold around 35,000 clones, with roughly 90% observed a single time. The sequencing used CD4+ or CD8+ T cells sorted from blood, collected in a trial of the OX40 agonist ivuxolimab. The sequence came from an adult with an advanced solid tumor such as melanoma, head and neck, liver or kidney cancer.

The chain's CDR3 is CASSLVGQVNNQPQHF. Written as DNA, the CDR3 is TGTGCCAGCAGCTTAGTCGGACAGGTCAACAATCAGCCCCAGCATTTT. V usage is TRBV7-9 and J usage is TRBJ1-5; 7 positions match TRBD1. Germline lookup yields CDR1 SEHNR and CDR2 FQNEAQ (reference sequence). J gave up 3 bases and V 1 base, and 6 bases lay outside the gene matches. This CDR3 is 16 amino acids long.